The rows below give T cell receptor beta chains drawn from one sample of a study of technical replicates of blood from a few donors. The protocol was immunoSEQ multiplex PCR, while the TCRdb copy is restricted to in-frame clones and leaves out a portion. The table has about 100,000 clones, almost 96% seen once. Specimen: T cells isolated from PBMCs. The source of these receptors is a human donor in good health. The CDR3 runs from the conserved cysteine through the conserved F or W. The D gene is left open where the match is weak. Clone size is shown for a subset of rows, as once, few, many or a class of expanded clone.

j_gene: TRBJ2-3; v_gene: TRBV14; d_gene: NA; abundance: NA; CDR3aa: CASSPQRRDTQYF; CDR3nt: TGTGCCAGCAGCCCCCAGCGGAGGGATACGCAGTATTTT
j_gene: TRBJ2-1; v_gene: TRBV19; d_gene: NA; abundance: NA; CDR3aa: CASRISGSGVGYNEQFF; CDR3nt: TGTGCCAGTAGGATAAGCGGGTCGGGGGTGGGCTACAATGAGCAGTTCTTC
j_gene: TRBJ2-4; v_gene: TRBV4-1; d_gene: TRBD1; abundance: NA; CDR3aa: CASSQDRGSGFGIQYF; CDR3nt: TGCGCCAGCAGCCAGGACAGGGGGTCCGGATTTGGCATTCAGTACTTC
j_gene: TRBJ2-5; v_gene: TRBV5-1; d_gene: TRBD2; abundance: NA; CDR3aa: CASSWAGTSGQETQYF; CDR3nt: TGCGCCAGCAGCTGGGCCGGGACTAGCGGCCAAGAGACCCAGTACTTC
j_gene: TRBJ2-1; v_gene: TRBV6-6; d_gene: NA; abundance: NA; CDR3aa: CASSPQDEQFF; CDR3nt: TGTGCCAGCAGTCCACAGGACGAGCAGTTCTTC
j_gene: TRBJ1-2; v_gene: TRBV6-1; d_gene: TRBD1; abundance: NA; CDR3aa: CASSDGVDRGWYGYTF; CDR3nt: TGTGCCAGCAGTGATGGGGTTGACAGGGGTTGGTATGGCTACACCTTC
j_gene: TRBJ2-2; v_gene: TRBV21-1; d_gene: NA; abundance: NA; CDR3aa: CASTPRTGFGEWNGELFF; CDR3nt: TGTGCCAGCACCCCGCGGACAGGGTTTGGCGAATGGAACGGGGAGCTGTTTTTT
j_gene: TRBJ2-1; v_gene: TRBV5-1; d_gene: TRBD2; abundance: NA; CDR3aa: CASSPTAGGVNEQFF; CDR3nt: TGCGCCAGCAGCCCCACAGCGGGGGGGGTCAATGAGCAGTTCTTC
j_gene: TRBJ2-3; v_gene: TRBV30; d_gene: TRBD2; abundance: NA; CDR3aa: CAWTLAGGLDTQYF; CDR3nt: TGTGCCTGGACCCTAGCGGGGGGCCTAGATACGCAGTATTTT
j_gene: TRBJ2-1; v_gene: TRBV6-6; d_gene: NA; abundance: NA; CDR3aa: CASSPQTGGSEQFF; CDR3nt: TGTGCCAGCAGCCCCCAGACTGGGGGGAGCGAGCAGTTCTTC
j_gene: TRBJ1-5; v_gene: TRBV7-9; d_gene: TRBD1; abundance: NA; CDR3aa: CASSLGQGIASGNQPQHF; CDR3nt: TGTGCCAGCAGCCTGGGACAGGGTATAGCTAGCGGCAATCAGCCCCAGCATTTT
j_gene: TRBJ2-1; v_gene: TRBV7-8; d_gene: TRBD1; abundance: few; CDR3aa: CASSLTGGADEQFF; CDR3nt: TGTGCCAGCAGCTTAACAGGGGGCGCAGATGAGCAGTTCTTC
j_gene: TRBJ2-7; v_gene: TRBV5-1; d_gene: NA; abundance: NA; CDR3aa: CASSWTTFFSYYEQYF; CDR3nt: TGCGCCAGCAGCTGGACTACCTTCTTTTCTTACTACGAGCAGTACTTC
j_gene: TRBJ2-3; v_gene: TRBV2; d_gene: NA; abundance: NA; CDR3aa: CASSESPAGHTDTQYF; CDR3nt: TGTGCCAGCAGTGAAAGTCCAGCGGGCCACACAGATACGCAGTATTTT
j_gene: TRBJ2-1; v_gene: TRBV10-1; d_gene: TRBD1; abundance: NA; CDR3aa: CASSEGTANNEQFF; CDR3nt: TGCGCCAGCAGTGAAGGGACAGCCAACAATGAGCAGTTCTTC
j_gene: TRBJ1-5; v_gene: TRBV6-6; d_gene: TRBD1; abundance: NA; CDR3aa: CASSTRRGADQPQHF; CDR3nt: TGTGCCAGCAGCACACGCAGGGGGGCAGATCAGCCCCAGCATTTT
j_gene: TRBJ1-4; v_gene: TRBV4-1; d_gene: NA; abundance: once; CDR3aa: CASNPTFSNEKLFF; CDR3nt: TGCGCCAGCAACCCGACATTCTCTAATGAAAAACTGTTTTTT
j_gene: TRBJ2-1; v_gene: TRBV11-2; d_gene: TRBD2; abundance: NA; CDR3aa: CASSLFPTSGESGEQFF; CDR3nt: TGTGCCAGCAGCTTATTCCCGACTAGCGGGGAGTCAGGTGAGCAGTTCTTC
j_gene: TRBJ1-2; v_gene: TRBV5-6; d_gene: NA; abundance: NA; CDR3aa: CASSLGAGHGYTF; CDR3nt: TGTGCCAGCAGCTTGGGGGCAGGGCATGGCTACACCTTC
j_gene: TRBJ1-3; v_gene: TRBV18; d_gene: NA; abundance: NA; CDR3aa: CASSPGQLSGNTIYF; CDR3nt: TGTGCCAGCTCACCCGGACAGCTCTCTGGAAACACCATATATTTT
j_gene: TRBJ1-2; v_gene: TRBV7-8; d_gene: NA; abundance: NA; CDR3aa: CASSLELQGGYGYTF; CDR3nt: TGTGCCAGCAGCTTAGAACTGCAGGGAGGCTATGGCTACACCTTC
j_gene: TRBJ1-4; v_gene: TRBV7-9; d_gene: NA; abundance: NA; CDR3aa: CASSLGRVTNEKLFF; CDR3nt: TGTGCCAGCAGCTTAGGCAGGGTTACAAATGAAAAACTGTTTTTT
j_gene: TRBJ1-1; v_gene: TRBV5-1; d_gene: TRBD1; abundance: NA; CDR3aa: CASSVDRGNTEAFF; CDR3nt: TGCGCCAGCAGCGTCGACAGGGGGAACACTGAAGCTTTCTTT
j_gene: TRBJ2-3; v_gene: TRBV6-4; d_gene: TRBD2; abundance: NA; CDR3aa: CASSDSKRELILSTDTQYF; CDR3nt: TGTGCCAGCAGTGACTCGAAGCGGGAGTTAATTCTCTCCACAGATACGCAGTATTTT
j_gene: TRBJ2-1; v_gene: TRBV11-2; d_gene: NA; abundance: NA; CDR3aa: CASSLGDNREQFF; CDR3nt: TGTGCCAGCAGCTTAGGCGATAACAGGGAGCAGTTCTTC
j_gene: TRBJ1-4; v_gene: TRBV10-2; d_gene: NA; abundance: NA; CDR3aa: CASSESGWGPEEKLFF; CDR3nt: TGCGCCAGCAGTGAGTCGGGGTGGGGGCCGGAGGAAAAACTGTTTTTT
j_gene: TRBJ1-1; v_gene: TRBV5-4; d_gene: TRBD1; abundance: NA; CDR3aa: CASSLDRGSTEAFF; CDR3nt: TGTGCCAGCAGCTTAGACAGGGGTTCGACTGAAGCTTTCTTT
j_gene: TRBJ2-1; v_gene: TRBV29-1; d_gene: NA; abundance: NA; CDR3aa: CSVEPLNYNEQFF; CDR3nt: TGCAGCGTTGAACCTTTAAACTACAATGAGCAGTTCTTC
j_gene: TRBJ1-1; v_gene: TRBV5-1; d_gene: TRBD1; abundance: once; CDR3aa: CASSLSSGTGWRAEAFF; CDR3nt: TGCGCCAGCAGCTTAAGTTCTGGGACAGGGTGGAGGGCTGAAGCTTTCTTT
j_gene: TRBJ1-2; v_gene: TRBV7-2; d_gene: TRBD1; abundance: NA; CDR3aa: CASSPLDRAYGYTF; CDR3nt: TGTGCCAGCAGCCCACTGGACAGGGCCTATGGCTACACCTTC
j_gene: TRBJ2-1; v_gene: TRBV2; d_gene: TRBD1; abundance: NA; CDR3aa: CAVDLTGGLRSGEQFF; CDR3nt: TGTGCCGTGGATTTGACAGGGGGATTAAGATCGGGTGAGCAGTTCTTC
j_gene: TRBJ1-2; v_gene: TRBV6-1; d_gene: NA; abundance: NA; CDR3aa: CASTSGNYGYTF; CDR3nt: TGTGCCAGCACATCAGGGAATTATGGCTACACCTTC
j_gene: TRBJ1-2; v_gene: TRBV19; d_gene: NA; abundance: NA; CDR3aa: CASSIVGDYGYTF; CDR3nt: TGTGCCAGTAGTATAGTAGGGGACTATGGCTACACCTTC
j_gene: TRBJ1-2; v_gene: TRBV5-1; d_gene: TRBD1; abundance: NA; CDR3aa: CASSAGTGEGYTF; CDR3nt: TGCGCCAGCAGCGCCGGGACAGGGGAAGGCTACACCTTC
j_gene: TRBJ2-7; v_gene: TRBV11-2; d_gene: TRBD1; abundance: once; CDR3aa: CASSSRQGSYEQYF; CDR3nt: TGTGCCAGCAGCTCTCGACAGGGGTCCTACGAGCAGTACTTC
j_gene: TRBJ1-4; v_gene: TRBV4-1; d_gene: NA; abundance: NA; CDR3aa: CASSQNTWGRDEKLFF; CDR3nt: TGCGCCAGCAGCCAAAATACGTGGGGGCGTGATGAAAAACTGTTTTTT
j_gene: TRBJ2-1; v_gene: TRBV28; d_gene: NA; abundance: NA; CDR3aa: CASSLWGSKQFF; CDR3nt: TGTGCCAGCAGTTTATGGGGGAGTAAGCAGTTCTTC
j_gene: TRBJ2-7; v_gene: TRBV5-1; d_gene: NA; abundance: NA; CDR3aa: CASREDRRVNEQYF; CDR3nt: TGCGCCAGCAGGGAGGACAGACGAGTAAACGAGCAGTACTTC
j_gene: TRBJ2-5; v_gene: TRBV12-2; d_gene: NA; abundance: NA; CDR3aa: CASRLDGASRGETQYF; CDR3nt: TGTGCAAGTCGCTTAGACGGAGCATCTAGAGGGGAGACCCAGTACTTC
j_gene: TRBJ1-3; v_gene: TRBV29-1; d_gene: NA; abundance: NA; CDR3aa: CSVNSGNTIYF; CDR3nt: TGCAGCGTCAACTCTGGAAACACCATATATTTT
j_gene: TRBJ2-1; v_gene: TRBV6-6; d_gene: NA; abundance: NA; CDR3aa: CASSYSTGDEQFF; CDR3nt: TGTGCCAGCAGTTACTCGACAGGAGATGAGCAGTTCTTC
j_gene: TRBJ2-1; v_gene: TRBV5-1; d_gene: NA; abundance: NA; CDR3aa: CASSLGQGTNNEQFF; CDR3nt: TGCGCCAGCAGCTTGGGCCAGGGGACAAACAATGAGCAGTTCTTC
j_gene: TRBJ2-3; v_gene: TRBV13; d_gene: NA; abundance: NA; CDR3aa: CASSFTGALIDTDTQYF; CDR3nt: TGTGCCAGCAGCTTCACAGGAGCCTTAATAGACACAGATACGCAGTATTTT
j_gene: TRBJ1-2; v_gene: TRBV20-1; d_gene: TRBD1; abundance: NA; CDR3aa: CSASGGYGYTF; CDR3nt: TGCAGTGCCTCAGGGGGCTATGGCTACACCTTC
j_gene: TRBJ2-3; v_gene: TRBV19; d_gene: TRBD2; abundance: NA; CDR3aa: CASSLPGGAGTDTQYF; CDR3nt: TGTGCCAGTAGCCTACCCGGGGGGGCCGGGACAGATACGCAGTATTTT
j_gene: TRBJ2-5; v_gene: TRBV5-1; d_gene: NA; abundance: few; CDR3aa: CASSLDRPSGQETQYF; CDR3nt: TGCGCCAGCAGCCTGGACAGGCCTAGCGGACAAGAGACCCAGTACTTC
j_gene: TRBJ2-7; v_gene: TRBV11-2; d_gene: TRBD1; abundance: NA; CDR3aa: CASSPRRTGDTYEQYF; CDR3nt: TGTGCCAGCAGCCCCCGCCGGACAGGAGACACCTACGAGCAGTACTTC